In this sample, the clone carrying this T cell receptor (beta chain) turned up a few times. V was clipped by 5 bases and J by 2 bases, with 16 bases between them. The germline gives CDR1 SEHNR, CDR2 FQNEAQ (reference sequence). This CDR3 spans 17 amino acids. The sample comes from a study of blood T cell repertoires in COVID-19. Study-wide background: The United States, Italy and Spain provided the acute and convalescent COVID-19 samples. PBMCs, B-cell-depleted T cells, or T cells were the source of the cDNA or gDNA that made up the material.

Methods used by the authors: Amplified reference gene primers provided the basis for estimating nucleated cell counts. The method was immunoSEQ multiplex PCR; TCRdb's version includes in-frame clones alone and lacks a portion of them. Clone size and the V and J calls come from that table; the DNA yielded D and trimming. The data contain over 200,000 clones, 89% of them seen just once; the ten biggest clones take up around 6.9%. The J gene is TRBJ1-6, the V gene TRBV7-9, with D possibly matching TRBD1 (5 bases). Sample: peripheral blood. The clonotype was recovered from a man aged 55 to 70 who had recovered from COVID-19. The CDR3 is CASSPFEQGAYNSPLHF. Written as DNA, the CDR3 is TGTGCCAGCAGCCCTTTTGAACAAGGGGCCTATAATTCACCCCTCCACTTT.